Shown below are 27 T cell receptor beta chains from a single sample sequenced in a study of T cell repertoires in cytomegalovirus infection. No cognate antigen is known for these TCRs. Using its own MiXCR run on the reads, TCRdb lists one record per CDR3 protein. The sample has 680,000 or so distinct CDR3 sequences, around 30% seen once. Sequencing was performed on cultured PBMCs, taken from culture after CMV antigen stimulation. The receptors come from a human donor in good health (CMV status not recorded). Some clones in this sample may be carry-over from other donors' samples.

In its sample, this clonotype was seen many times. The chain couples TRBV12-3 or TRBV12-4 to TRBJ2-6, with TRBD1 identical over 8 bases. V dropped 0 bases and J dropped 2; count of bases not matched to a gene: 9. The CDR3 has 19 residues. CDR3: CASSLARRQGSTGANVLTF. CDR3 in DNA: TGTGCCAGCAGTTTAGCCAGACGACAGGGGAGTACTGGGGCCAACGTCCTGACTTTC.

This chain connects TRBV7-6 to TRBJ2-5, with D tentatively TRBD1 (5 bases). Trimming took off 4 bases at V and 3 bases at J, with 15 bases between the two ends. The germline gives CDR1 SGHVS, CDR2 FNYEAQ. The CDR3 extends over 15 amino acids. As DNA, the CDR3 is TGTGCCAGCAGCTATTACATGACAGAAGAAGAGACCCAGTACTTC. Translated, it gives CASSYYMTEEETQYF.

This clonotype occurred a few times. The DNA for the CDR3 is TGCAGTGCTAGAGATCGGAGGACGGCGAACACCGGGGAGCTGTTTTTT. Translating gives CSARDRRTANTGELFF. The rearrangement links TRBV20-1 to TRBJ2-2, with a possible D match to TRBD2 (5 bases). This CDR3 is built from 16 residues. CDR1 DFQATT and CDR2 SNEGSKA come from the germline V gene (reference sequence). With 0 bases removed from V and 0 bases from J, the gap between germline ends came to 11 bases.

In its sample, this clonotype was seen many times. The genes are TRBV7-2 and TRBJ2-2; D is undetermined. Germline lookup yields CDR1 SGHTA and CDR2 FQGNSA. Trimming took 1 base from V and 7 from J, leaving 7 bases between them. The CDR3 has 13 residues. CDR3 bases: TGTGCCAGCAGCTTAGGGTCGAGCGGGGAGCTGTTTTTT. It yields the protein CASSLGSSGELFF.

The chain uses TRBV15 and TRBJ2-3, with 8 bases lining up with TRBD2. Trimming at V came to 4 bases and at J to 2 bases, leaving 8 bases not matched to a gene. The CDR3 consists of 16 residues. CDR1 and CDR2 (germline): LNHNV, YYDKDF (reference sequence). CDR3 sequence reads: CATSTTAGVLTDTQYF. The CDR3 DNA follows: TGTGCCACCAGCACGACAGCGGGAGTCCTCACAGATACGCAGTATTTT.

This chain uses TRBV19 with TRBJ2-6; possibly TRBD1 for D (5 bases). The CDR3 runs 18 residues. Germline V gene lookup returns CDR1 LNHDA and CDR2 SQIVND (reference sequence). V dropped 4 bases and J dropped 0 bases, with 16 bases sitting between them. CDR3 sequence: CASSTRVKALSGANVLTF. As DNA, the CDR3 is TGTGCCAGTAGTACCAGGGTCAAAGCCCTCTCTGGGGCCAACGTCCTGACTTTC.

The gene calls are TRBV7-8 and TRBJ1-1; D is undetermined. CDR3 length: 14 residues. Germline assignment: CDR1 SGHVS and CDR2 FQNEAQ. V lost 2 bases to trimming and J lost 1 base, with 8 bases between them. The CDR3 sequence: CASSLWAGNTEAFF. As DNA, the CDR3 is TGTGCCAGCAGCTTATGGGCAGGGAACACTGAAGCTTTCTTT.

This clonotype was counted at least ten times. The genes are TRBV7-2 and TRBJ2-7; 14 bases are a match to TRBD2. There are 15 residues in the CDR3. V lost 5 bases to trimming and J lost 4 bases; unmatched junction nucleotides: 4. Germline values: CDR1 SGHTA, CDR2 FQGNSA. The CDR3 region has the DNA TGTGCCAGCAGCGCCCGACTAGCGGGGGGGTACGAGCAGTACTTC. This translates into CASSARLAGGYEQYF. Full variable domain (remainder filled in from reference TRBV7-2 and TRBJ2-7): GAGVSQSPSNKVTEKGKDVELRCDPISGHTALYWYRQSLGQGLEFLIYFQGNSAPDKSGLPSDRFSAERTGGSVSTLTIQRTQQEDSAVYLCASSARLAGGYEQYFGPGTRLTVT.

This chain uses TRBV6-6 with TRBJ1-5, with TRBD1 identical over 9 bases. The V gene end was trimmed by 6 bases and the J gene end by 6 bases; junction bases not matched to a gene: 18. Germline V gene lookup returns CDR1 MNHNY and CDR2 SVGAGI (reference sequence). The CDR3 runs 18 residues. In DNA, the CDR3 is TGTGCCAGCAGAAAGGCCCCCCCCCTTACAGGGGGCCGTCAGCCCCAGCATTTT. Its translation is CASRKAPPLTGGRQPQHF.

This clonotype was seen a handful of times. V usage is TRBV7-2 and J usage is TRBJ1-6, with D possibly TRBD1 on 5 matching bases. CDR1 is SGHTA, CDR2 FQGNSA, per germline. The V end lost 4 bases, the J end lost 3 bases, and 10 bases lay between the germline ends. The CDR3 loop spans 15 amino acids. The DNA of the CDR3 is TGTGCCAGCAGCTCACAGGTTTTCTATAATTCACCCCTCCACTTT. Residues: CASSSQVFYNSPLHF.

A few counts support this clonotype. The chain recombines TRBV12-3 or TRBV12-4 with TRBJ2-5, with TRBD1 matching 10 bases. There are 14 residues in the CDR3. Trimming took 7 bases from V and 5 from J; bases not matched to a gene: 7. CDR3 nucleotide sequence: TGTGCCAGCACCGACAGGGGGCTTTTGGAGACCCAGTACTTC. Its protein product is CASTDRGLLETQYF.

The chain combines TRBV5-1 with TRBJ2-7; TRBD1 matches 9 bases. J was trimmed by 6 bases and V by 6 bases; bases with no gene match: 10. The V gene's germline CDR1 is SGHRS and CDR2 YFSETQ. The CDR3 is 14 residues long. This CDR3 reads CASTLRTGVTEQYF. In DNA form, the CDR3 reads TGCGCCAGCACCCTCAGGACAGGGGTGACCGAGCAGTACTTC.

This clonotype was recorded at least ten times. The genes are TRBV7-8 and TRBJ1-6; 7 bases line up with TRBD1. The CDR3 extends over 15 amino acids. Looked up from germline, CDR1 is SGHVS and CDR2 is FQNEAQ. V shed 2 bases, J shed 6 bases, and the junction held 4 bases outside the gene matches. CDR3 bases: TGTGCCAGCAGCTTACTACAGGGGAGTAATTCACCCCTCCACTTT. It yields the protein CASSLLQGSNSPLHF. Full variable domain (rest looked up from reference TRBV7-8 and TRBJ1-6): GAGVSQSPRYKVAKRGQDVALRCDPISGHVSLFWYQQALGQGPEFLTYFQNEAQLDKSGLPSDRFFAERPEGSVSTLKIQRTQQEDSAVYLCASSLLQGSNSPLHFGNGTRLTVT.

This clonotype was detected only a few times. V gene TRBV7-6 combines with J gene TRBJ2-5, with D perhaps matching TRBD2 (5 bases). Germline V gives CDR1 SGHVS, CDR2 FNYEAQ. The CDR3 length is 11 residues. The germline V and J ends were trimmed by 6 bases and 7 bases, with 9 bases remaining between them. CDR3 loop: CASRGAGTQYF. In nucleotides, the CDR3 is TGTGCCAGCAGGGGCGCGGGGACCCAGTACTTC.

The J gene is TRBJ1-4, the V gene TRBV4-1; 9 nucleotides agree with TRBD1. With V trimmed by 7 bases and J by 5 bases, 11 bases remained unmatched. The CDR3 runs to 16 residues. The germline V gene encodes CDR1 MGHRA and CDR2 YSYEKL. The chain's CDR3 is CASNSRSGQGNEKLFF. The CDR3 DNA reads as TGCGCCAGCAACTCTCGCTCTGGACAGGGGAATGAAAAACTGTTTTTT.

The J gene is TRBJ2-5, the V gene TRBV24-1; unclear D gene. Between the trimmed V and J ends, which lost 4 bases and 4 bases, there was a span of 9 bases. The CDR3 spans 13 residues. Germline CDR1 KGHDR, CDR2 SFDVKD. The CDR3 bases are TGTGCCACCAGTGAAGGAAAGAGAGAGACCCAGTACTTC. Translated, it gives CATSEGKRETQYF.

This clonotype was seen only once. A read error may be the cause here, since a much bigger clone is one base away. CDR3 DNA sequence: TGTGCCAGCAGCGCACGCGGGGGGGATGAGCAGTCCTTC. It codes for CASSARGGDEQSF. The chain recombines TRBV7-2 with TRBJ2-7; 9 bases line up with TRBD2. CDR1 is SGHTA, CDR2 FQGNSA, per germline. The CDR3 consists of 13 residues.

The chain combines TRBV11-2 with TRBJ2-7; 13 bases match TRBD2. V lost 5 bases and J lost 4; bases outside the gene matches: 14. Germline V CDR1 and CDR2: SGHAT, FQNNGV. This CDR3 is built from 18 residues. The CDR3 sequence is CASSPIARTSGRPYEQYF. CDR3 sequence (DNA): TGTGCCAGCAGCCCTATAGCGCGGACTAGCGGGAGACCGTACGAGCAGTACTTC.

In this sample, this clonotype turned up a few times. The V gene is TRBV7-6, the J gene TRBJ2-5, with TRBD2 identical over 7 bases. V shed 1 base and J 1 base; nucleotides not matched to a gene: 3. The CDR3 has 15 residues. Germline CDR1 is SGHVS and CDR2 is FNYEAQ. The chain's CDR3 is CASSLVAGVQETQYF. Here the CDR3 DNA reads TGTGCCAGCAGCTTAGTCGCGGGAGTCCAAGAGACCCAGTACTTC.

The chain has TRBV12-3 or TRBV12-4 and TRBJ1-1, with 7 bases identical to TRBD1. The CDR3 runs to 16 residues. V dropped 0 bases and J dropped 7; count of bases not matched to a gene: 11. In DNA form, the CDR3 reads TGTGCCAGCAGTTTAGCCCGCCTGACAGGGAGAATTGAAGCTTTCTTT. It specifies CASSLARLTGRIEAFF.

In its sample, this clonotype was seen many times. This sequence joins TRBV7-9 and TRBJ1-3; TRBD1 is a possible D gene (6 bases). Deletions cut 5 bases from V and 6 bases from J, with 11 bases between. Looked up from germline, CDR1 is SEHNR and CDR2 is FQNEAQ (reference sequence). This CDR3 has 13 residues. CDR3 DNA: TGTGCCAGCAGCGACTCAGGGGAAAACACCATATATTTT. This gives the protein CASSDSGENTIYF.

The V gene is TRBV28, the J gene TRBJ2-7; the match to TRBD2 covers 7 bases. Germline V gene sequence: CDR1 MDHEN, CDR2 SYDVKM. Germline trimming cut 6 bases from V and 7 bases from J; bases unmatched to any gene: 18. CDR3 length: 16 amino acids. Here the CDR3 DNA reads TGTGCCAGCAGCCCAGTTACCGGCGGGGGTTGGTGGGAGCAGTACTTC. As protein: CASSPVTGGGWWEQYF. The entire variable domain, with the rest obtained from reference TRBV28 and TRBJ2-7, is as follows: DVKVTQSSRYLVKRTGEKVFLECVQDMDHENMFWYRQDPGLGLRLIYFSYDVKMKEKGDIPEGYSVSREKKERFSLILESASTNQTSMYLCASSPVTGGGWWEQYFGPGTRLTVT.

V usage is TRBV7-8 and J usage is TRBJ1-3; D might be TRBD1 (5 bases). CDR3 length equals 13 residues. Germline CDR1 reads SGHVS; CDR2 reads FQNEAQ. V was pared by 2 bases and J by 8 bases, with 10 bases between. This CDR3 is CASSLRGVDTIYF. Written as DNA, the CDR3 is TGTGCCAGCAGCTTACGGGGGGTGGACACCATATATTTT.

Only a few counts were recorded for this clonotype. In DNA form, the CDR3 reads TGTGCCAGCAGCCCCAAGCGTACTAATGAAAAACTGTTTTTT. Its protein product is CASSPKRTNEKLFF. The chain has TRBV7-3 and TRBJ1-4; D gene unclear. Germline lookup yields CDR1 SGHTA and CDR2 FQGTGA. Trimming cost V 5 bases and J 2 bases, with 9 bases left between them. The length of the CDR3 is 14 residues.

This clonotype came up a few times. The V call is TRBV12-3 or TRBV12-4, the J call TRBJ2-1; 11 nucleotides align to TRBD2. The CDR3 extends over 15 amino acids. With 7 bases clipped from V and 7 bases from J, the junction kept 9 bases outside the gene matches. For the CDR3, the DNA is TGTGCCAGCACACAGACTAGCGGGATAGAAAATGAGCAGTTCTTC. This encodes CASTQTSGIENEQFF.

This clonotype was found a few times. CDR3 residues: CASRRGLTKNIQYF. CDR3 nucleotide sequence: TGTGCCAGCAGGAGGGGTTTGACCAAAAACATTCAGTACTTC. The V gene is TRBV12-3 or TRBV12-4, the J gene TRBJ2-4; tentatively, D is TRBD1 or TRBD2 (5 bases each). This CDR3 spans 14 amino acids. Trimming took 6 bases from V and 2 from J, leaving 11 bases between them.

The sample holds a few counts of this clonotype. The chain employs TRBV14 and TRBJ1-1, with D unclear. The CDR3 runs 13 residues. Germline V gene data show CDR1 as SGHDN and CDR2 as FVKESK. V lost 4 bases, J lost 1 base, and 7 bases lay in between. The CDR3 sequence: CASSPKRNTEAFF. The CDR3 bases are TGTGCCAGCAGCCCCAAAAGGAACACTGAAGCTTTCTTT.